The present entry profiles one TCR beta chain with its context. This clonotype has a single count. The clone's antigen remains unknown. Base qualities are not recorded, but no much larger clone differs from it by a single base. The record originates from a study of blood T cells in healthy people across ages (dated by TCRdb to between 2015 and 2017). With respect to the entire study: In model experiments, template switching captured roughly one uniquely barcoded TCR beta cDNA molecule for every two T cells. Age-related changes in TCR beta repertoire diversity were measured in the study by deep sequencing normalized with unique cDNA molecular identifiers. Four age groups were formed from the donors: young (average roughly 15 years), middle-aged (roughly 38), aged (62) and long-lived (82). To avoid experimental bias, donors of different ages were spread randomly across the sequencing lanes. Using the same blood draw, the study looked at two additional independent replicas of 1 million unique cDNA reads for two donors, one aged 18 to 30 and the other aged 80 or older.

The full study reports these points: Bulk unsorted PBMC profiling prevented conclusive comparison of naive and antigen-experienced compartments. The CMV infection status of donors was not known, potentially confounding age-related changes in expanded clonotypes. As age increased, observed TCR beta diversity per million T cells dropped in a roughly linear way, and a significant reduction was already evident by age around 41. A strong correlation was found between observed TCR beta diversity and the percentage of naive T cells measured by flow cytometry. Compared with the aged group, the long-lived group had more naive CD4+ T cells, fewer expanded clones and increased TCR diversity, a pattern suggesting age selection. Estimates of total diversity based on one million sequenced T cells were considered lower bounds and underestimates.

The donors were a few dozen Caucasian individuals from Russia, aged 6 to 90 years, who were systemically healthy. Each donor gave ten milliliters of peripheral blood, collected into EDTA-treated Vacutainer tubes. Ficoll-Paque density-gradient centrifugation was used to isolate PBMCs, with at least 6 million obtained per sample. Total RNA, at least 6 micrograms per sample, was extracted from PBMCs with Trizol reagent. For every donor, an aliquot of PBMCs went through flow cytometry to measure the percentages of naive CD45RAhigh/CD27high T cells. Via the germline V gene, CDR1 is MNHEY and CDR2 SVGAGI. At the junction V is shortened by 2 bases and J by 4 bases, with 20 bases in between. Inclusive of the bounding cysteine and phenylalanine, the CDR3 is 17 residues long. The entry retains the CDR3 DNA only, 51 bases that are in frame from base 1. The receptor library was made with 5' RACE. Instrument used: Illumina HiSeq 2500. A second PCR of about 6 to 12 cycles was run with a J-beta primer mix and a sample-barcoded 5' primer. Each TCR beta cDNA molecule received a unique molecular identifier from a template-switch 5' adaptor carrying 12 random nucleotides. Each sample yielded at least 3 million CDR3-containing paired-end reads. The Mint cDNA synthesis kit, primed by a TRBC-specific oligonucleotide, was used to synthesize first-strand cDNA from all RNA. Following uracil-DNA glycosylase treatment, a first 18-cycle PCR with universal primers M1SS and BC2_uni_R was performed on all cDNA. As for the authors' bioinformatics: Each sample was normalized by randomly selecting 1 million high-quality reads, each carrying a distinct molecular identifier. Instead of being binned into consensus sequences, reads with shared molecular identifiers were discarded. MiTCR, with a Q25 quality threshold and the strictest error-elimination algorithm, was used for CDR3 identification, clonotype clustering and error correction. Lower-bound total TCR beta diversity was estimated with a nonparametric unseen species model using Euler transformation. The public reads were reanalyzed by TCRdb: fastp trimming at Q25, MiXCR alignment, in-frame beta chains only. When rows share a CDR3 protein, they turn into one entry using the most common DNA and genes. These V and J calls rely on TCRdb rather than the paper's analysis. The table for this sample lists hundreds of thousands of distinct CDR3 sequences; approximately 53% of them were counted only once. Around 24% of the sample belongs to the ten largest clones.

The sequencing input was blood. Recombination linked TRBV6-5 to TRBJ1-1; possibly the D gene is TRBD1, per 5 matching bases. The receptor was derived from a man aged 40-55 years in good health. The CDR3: CASSYNPSAGSFTEAFF. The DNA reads TGTGCCAGCAGTTACAACCCATCGGCAGGGTCATTCACTGAAGCTTTCTTT.